This T cell receptor beta chain was retrieved from a study of T-cell memory formation after mild COVID-19. Across the study: Across donors, TCR clusters were largely donor specific.

The TCR alpha and TCR beta cDNA libraries, bearing sample barcodes and UMIs, were generated by 5'RACE using constant-segment primers. TCRdb itself ran the 5' RACE reads through MiXCR, one entry per CDR3 protein. The sample lists 500,000 to 650,000 distinct CDR3 sequences, about 20% seen once, with approximately 8% in the top ten. As concerns this clonotype: Its antigen is not identified.

Findings and caveats of the study: Contracting clones from day 15 to 85 showed balanced CD4/CD8; later expanders favored CD4+.

Germline loops: CDR1 SGHDN, CDR2 FVKESK. The CDR3 is made up of 16 amino acids. V lost 4 bases to trimming and J lost 5 bases, with 20 bases between them. The chain joins TRBV14 to TRBJ1-1, with a tentative D call TRBD1 (5 bases). This sequence was found in an adult woman who had mild COVID-19 (a few samples of this study predate the infection). Cell type and time point are not known. Sequencing input: PBMCs or a T cell subset sorted from them (not recorded which). CDR3 nucleotides: TGTGCCAGCAGCCCATATAATCCTATCTGGGGGACTGAAGCTTTCTTT. Amino acid sequence: CASSPYNPIWGTEAFF. The complete variable domain, with remaining parts taken from reference TRBV14 and TRBJ1-1, reads EAGVTQFPSHSVIEKGQTVTLRCDPISGHDNLYWYRRVMGKEIKFLLHFVKESKQDESGMPNNRFLAERTGGTYSTLKVQPAELEDSGVYFCASSPYNPIWGTEAFFGQGTRLTVV.